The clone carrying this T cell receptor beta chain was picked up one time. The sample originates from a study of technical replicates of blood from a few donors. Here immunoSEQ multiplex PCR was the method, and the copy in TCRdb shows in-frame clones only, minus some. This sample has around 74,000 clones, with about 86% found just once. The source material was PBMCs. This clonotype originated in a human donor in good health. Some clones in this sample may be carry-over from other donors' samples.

The CDR3 spells CASSYEGGQYNEKLFF. The CDR3 DNA sequence: TGTGCCAGCAGTTACGAGGGGGGGCAATACAATGAAAAACTGTTTTTT. The rearrangement links TRBV6-6 to TRBJ1-4; D possibly corresponds to TRBD1 (6 bases). This CDR3 is 16 amino acids long. Looked up from germline, CDR1 is MNHNY and CDR2 is SVGAGI (reference sequence). V dropped 2 bases and J dropped 5 bases, with 15 bases sitting between them.